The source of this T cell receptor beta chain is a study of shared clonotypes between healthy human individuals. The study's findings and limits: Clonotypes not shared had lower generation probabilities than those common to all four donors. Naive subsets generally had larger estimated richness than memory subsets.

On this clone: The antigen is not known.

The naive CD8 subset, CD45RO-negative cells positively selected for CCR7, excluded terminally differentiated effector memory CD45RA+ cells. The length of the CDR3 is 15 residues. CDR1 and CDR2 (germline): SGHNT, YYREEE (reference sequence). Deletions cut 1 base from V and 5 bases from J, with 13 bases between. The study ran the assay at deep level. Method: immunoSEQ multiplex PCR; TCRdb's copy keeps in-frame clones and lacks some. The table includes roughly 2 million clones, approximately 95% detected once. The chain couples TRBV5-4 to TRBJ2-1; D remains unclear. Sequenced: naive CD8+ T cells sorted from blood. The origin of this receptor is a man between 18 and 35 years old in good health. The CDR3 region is CASSLNGQGNNEQFF. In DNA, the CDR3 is TGTGCCAGCAGCTTGAATGGCCAAGGGAACAATGAGCAGTTCTTC.